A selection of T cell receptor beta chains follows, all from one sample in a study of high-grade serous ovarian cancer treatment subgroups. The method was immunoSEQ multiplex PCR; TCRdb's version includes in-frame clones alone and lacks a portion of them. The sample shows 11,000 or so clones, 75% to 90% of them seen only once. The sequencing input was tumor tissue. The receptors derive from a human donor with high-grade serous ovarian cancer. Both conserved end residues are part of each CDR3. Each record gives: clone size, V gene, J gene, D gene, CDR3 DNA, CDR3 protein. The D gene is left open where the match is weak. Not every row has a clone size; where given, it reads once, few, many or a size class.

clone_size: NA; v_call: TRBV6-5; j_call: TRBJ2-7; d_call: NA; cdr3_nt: TGTGCCAGCAGTCCGGGACGCCACTACGAGCAGTACTTC; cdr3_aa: CASSPGRHYEQYF
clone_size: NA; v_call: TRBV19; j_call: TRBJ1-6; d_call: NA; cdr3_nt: TGTGCCAGTAGTATATGGGAAAATAATTCACCCCTCCACTTT; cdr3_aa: CASSIWENNSPLHF
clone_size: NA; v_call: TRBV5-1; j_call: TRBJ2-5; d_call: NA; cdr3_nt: TGCGCCAGCAGACGGGGGCGTGGGGAGACCCAGTACTTC; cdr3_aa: CASRRGRGETQYF
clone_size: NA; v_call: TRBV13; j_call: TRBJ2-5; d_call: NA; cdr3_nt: TGTGCCAGCAGCTTAAGGTATAGGACCTCTAAAGAGACCCAGTACTTC; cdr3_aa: CASSLRYRTSKETQYF
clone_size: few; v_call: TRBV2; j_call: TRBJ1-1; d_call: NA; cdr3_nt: TGTGCCAGCAGTAAAGAAATGAACACTGAAGCTTTCTTT; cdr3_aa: CASSKEMNTEAFF
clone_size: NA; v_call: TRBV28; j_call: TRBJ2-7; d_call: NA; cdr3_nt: TGTGCCAGCGTCGGCAGGGAGTGGGAGCAGTACTTC; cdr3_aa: CASVGREWEQYF
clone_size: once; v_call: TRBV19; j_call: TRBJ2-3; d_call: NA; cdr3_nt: TGTGCCACCCAAAACACAGATACGCAGTATTTT; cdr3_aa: CATQNTDTQYF
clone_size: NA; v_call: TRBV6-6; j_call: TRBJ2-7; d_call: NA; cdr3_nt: TGTGCCAGCAGTTCAAGCGCGGGTCACTGGGACCACGAGCAGTACTTC; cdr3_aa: CASSSSAGHWDHEQYF
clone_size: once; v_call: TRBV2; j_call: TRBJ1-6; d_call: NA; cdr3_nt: TGTGCCAGCAGTGAACGGCATGGGAGGGCACCCCTCCACTTT; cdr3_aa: CASSERHGRAPLHF
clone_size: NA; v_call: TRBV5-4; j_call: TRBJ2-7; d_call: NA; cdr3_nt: TGTGCCTTCGGATACGGGTTCTACGAGCAGTACTTC; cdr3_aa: CAFGYGFYEQYF
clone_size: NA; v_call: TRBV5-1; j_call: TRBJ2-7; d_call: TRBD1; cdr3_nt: TGCGCCAGCAGCCTGGGGACAGGGGACTCCTACGAGCAGTACTTC; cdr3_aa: CASSLGTGDSYEQYF
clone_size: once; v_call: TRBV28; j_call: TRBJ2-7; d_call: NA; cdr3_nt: TGTGCCAGCAGTGCCCCGACGAGGAGCTCCTACGAGCAGTACTTC; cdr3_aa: CASSAPTRSSYEQYF
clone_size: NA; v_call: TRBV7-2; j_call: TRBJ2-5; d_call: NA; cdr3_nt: TGTGCCAGCAGCTTAGTTCCAGGGAGCGAAGAGACCCAGTACTTC; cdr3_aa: CASSLVPGSEETQYF
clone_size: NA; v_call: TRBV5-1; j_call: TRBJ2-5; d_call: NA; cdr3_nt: TGCGCCAGCAGCTTGTCCGCGAGCCAAGAGACCCAGTACTTC; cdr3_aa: CASSLSASQETQYF
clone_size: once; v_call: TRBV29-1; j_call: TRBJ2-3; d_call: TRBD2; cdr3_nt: TGCAGCGTTTGGGGCGGGAGTAAAACAGATACGCAGTATTTT; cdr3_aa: CSVWGGSKTDTQYF
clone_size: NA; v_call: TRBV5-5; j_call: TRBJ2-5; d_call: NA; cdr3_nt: TGTGCCAGCAGCAGGTCGGACCCGGCAGTAGAGACCCAGTACTTC; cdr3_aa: CASSRSDPAVETQYF
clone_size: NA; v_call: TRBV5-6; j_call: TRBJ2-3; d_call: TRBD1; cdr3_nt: TGTGCCAGCAGCTCGTTCCTGGACAGGTATGGCACAGATACGCAGTATTTT; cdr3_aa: CASSSFLDRYGTDTQYF
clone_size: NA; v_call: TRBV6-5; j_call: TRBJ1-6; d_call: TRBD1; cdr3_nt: TGTGCCAGCAGTACCCGGGACAGGGCCTCACCCCTCCACTTT; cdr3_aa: CASSTRDRASPLHF
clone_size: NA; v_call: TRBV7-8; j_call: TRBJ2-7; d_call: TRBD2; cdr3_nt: TGTGCCAGCAGCAAGGGACTAGCGGGGAACTACGAGCAGTACTTC; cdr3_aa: CASSKGLAGNYEQYF
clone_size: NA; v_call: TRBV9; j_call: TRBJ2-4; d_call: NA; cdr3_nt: TGTGCCAGCCGGAGGGACGGGGAAAACATTCAGTACTTC; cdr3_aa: CASRRDGENIQYF
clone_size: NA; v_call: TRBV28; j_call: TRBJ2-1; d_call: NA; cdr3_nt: TGTGCCAGCAGTTTGAAGTTTCTTAGCGTTAGGTACAATGAGCAGTTCTTC; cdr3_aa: CASSLKFLSVRYNEQFF
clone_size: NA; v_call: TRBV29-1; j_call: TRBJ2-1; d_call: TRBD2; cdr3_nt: TGCAGCGTTGACCGACTAGCGGGTTACAATGAGCAGTTCTTC; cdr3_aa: CSVDRLAGYNEQFF
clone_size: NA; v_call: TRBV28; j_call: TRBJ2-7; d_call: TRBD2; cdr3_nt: TGTGCCAGCAGTTTGCTGCGGGAGGGCTACGAGCAGTACTTC; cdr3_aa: CASSLLREGYEQYF
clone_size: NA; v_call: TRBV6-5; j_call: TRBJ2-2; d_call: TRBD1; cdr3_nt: TGTGCCAGCAGCACGGGACAGGGCCTCACCGGGGAGCTGTTTTTT; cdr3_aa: CASSTGQGLTGELFF
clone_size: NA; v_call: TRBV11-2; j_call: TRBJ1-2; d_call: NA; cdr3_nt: TGTGCCAGCAGCCCGACGGACATAAGAAACTATGGCTACACCTTC; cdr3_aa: CASSPTDIRNYGYTF
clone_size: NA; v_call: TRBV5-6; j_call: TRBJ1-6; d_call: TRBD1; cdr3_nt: TGTGCCAGCAGCTTTCAGGGGGCGCGTTCACCCCTCCACTTT; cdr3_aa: CASSFQGARSPLHF
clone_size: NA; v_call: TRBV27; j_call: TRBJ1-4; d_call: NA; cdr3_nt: TGTGCCAGCAGTTCCTACAGGCTAGAGGGTGAAAAACTGTTTTTT; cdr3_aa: CASSSYRLEGEKLFF
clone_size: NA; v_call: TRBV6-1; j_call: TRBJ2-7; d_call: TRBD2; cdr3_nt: TGTGCCAGCAGTGAATACTCACTAGCGGGCGACGAGCAGTACTTC; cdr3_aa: CASSEYSLAGDEQYF
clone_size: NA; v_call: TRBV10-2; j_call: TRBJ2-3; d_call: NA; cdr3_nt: TGCGCCAGCAGTGAAAATGACGGCCCACCCACAGATACGCAGTATTTT; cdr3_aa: CASSENDGPPTDTQYF
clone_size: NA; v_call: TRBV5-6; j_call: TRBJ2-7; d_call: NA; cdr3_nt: TGTGCCAGCAGCTTTTGGCAGGCCGCTTTCTACGAGCAGTACTTC; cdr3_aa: CASSFWQAAFYEQYF
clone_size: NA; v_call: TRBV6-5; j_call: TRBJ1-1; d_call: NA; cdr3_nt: TGTGCCAGCATACCCCCCGGGCAGCCTGAAGCTTTCTTT; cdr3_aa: CASIPPGQPEAFF
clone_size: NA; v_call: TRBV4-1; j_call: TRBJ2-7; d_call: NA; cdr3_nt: TGCGCCAGCAGCCAAGTAGGGGATTTTGCTTCCCCGCTTTTCTACGAGCAGTACTTC; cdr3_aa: CASSQVGDFASPLFYEQYF
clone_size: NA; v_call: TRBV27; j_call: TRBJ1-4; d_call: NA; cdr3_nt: TGTGCCAGCAGTTTCAGAGGGACAAGTGAAAAACTGTTTTTT; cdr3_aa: CASSFRGTSEKLFF
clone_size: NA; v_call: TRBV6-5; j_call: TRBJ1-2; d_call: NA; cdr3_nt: TGTGCCAGCAGTTACTCAGGGGGTGGTCATGGCTACACCTTC; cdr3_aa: CASSYSGGGHGYTF
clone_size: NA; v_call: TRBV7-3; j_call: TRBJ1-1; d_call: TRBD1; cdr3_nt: TGTGCCAGCAGCGTCAACCCCGGGACAGGGCAAATGTTCTTT; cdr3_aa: CASSVNPGTGQMFF
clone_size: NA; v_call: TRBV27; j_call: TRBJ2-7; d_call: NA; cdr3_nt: TGTGCCAGCAGTTTAAATCCGACGAAATCCTACGAGCAGTACTTC; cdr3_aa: CASSLNPTKSYEQYF
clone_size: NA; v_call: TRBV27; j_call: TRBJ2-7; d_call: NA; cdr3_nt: TGTGCCAGCAGTTTATCGTGGGGGGCCACTCACTACGAGCAGTACTTC; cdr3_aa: CASSLSWGATHYEQYF
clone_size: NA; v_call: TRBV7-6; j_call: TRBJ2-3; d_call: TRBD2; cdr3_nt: TGTGCCAGCAGCCCCGAGATAGCGGGAGGGCCTGGGTTAGATACGCAGTATTTT; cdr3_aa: CASSPEIAGGPGLDTQYF